This T cell receptor beta chain was identified during a study of T cells in women clearing cervical HPV infection. The study, taken as a whole, reports: Combining TCR richness with V gene abundances gave approximately 0.84 AUC.

Notes on this clone: The antigen is not known.

TCR beta CDR3 amplified by multiplex PCR from approximately 1,200 ng genomic DNA. Produced via immunoSEQ multiplex PCR; TCRdb's table is partial and in-frame only. The sample data list roughly 25,000 clones. This sequence was found in a woman between 18 and 69 years old with a cervical HPV16 infection that either progressed to CIN3+ or cleared (not recorded which). Input material: blood buffy coat.

The sequenced part of the CDR3 DNA is TGTGCCAGCAGCTTAGGGGCGGCCATATACACAGATACG. Its protein is CASSLGAAIYTDT. The CDR3, in full, reads CASSLGAAIYTDTQYF. The J gene is TRBJ2-3, the V gene TRBV13; the D is unclear. The sequence runs out 3 residues before the end of the CDR3; the remainder is reconstructed from the germline J gene. The CDR3 loop spans 16 amino acids. The germline V gene encodes CDR1 PRHDT and CDR2 FYEKMQ (reference sequence). Trimming stripped 0 bases from V and 2 bases from J, with 12 bases between.